This TCR beta chain is drawn from a study of T cells in Graves' hyperthyroidism and ophthalmopathy. Hyperthyroidism of Graves' type that showed no ophthalmopathy progression within 18 months was stable. Patients were excluded because of uncontrolled infection, other autoimmune disease, pregnancy or lactation. Findings and limits, study-wide: Expanded thyroid clonotypes (above 0.001) were mostly also found in blood. Model-based prediction identified ophthalmopathy a median 6.5 months prior to its onset.

V gave up 1 base and J gave up 7 bases, with 15 bases separating them. The CDR3 is made up of 16 amino acids. Germline CDR1 is KGHDR and CDR2 is SFDVKD. RNA transcripts yielded amplified TCR beta CDR3 regions. HTBI primers drove first-round RT-PCR of the TCR CDR3. TCRdb re-analysed the multiplex PCR reads in MiXCR, keeping a single row per CDR3 protein. This sample has under 700,000 distinct CDR3 sequences, with over 15% found just once. This clonotype has only a few counts. What it binds is unknown. Material for sequencing was blood. The chain employs TRBV24-1 and TRBJ2-2, with D maybe TRBD2 (6 bases). The sequence came from a woman aged 18-35 years with Graves' hyperthyroidism. CDR3 in amino acids: CATSDFVGGGVGELFF. CDR3 coding DNA: TGTGCCACCAGTGATTTTGTCGGGGGAGGAGTCGGGGAGCTGTTTTTT.